This TCR beta chain was identified in a study of shared clonotypes between healthy human individuals. As for the study in general: Participating donors consisted of a couple of women and three men aged 18 to 49. Per donor, CD8 memory used one plate, CD8 naive used two, CD4 memory used three and CD4 naive used three.

Whole-study findings and limits: The genetic and exposure-history diversity represented was limited by few donors.

In the original processing: There were no quality scores in the junction-only immunoSEQ sequences, so filtering differed. Assay used: immunoSEQ multiplex PCR; TCRdb lists only in-frame clones, some missing. D and trimming were read from the DNA, whereas the V and J calls and clone size are those reported in that table. Of about 2.3 million clones listed, around 92% were seen once; the top ten hold roughly 0.34%. Germline values: CDR1 SGHRS, CDR2 YFSETQ. V was pared by 2 bases and J by 5 bases, with 10 bases between. This CDR3 is built from 13 residues. A word on this clone: What it recognizes is unknown. The identical CDR3 is also encoded by other nucleotide sequences in the sample.

The sample was naive CD4+ T cells from PBMCs. Subset reported: CD45RA+ positively selected. This chain joins TRBV5-1 and TRBJ2-5, with a possible D match to TRBD1 (5 bases). This receptor was identified in a man between 18 and 35 years old in good health. Some clones in this sample may be carry-over from other donors' samples. In nucleotides, the CDR3 is TGCGCCAGCAGCTTAGCAGGGCCGGAGACCCAGTACTTC. Residues: CASSLAGPETQYF. Combining the CDR3 with reference TRBV5-1 and TRBJ2-5 gives the whole variable domain KAGVTQTPRYLIKTRGQQVTLSCSPISGHRSVSWYQQTPGQGLQFLFEYFSETQRNKGNFPGRFSGRQFSNSRSEMNVSTLELGDSALYLCASSLAGPETQYFGPGTRLLVL.